These 21 T cell receptor beta chains came from one sample sequenced in a study of T cells in Graves' hyperthyroidism and ophthalmopathy. Authors of the study amplified TCR beta CDR3 regions from RNA transcripts. HTBI primers were employed in a first-round RT-PCR of the TCR CDR3. TCRdb redid the calling of the multiplex PCR reads with MiXCR, one entry per CDR3 protein. The profile shows 540,000 or so distinct CDR3 sequences, more than 15% of them singletons. Material for sequencing was blood. The receptors here all came from a woman aged 25 to 39 with Graves' hyperthyroidism.

This clonotype was recorded many times. V gene TRBV7-2 combines with J gene TRBJ2-3; TRBD2 is a possible D gene (5 bases). CDR1 is SGHTA, CDR2 FQGNSA, per germline. The CDR3 length is 16 residues. The V and J ends lost 1 base and 0 bases respectively, with 11 bases between them. CDR3 loop: CASSLGRSTSTDTQYF. The CDR3 DNA sequence: TGTGCCAGCAGCTTAGGGAGGTCAACTAGCACAGATACGCAGTATTTT. Combining the CDR3 with reference TRBV7-2 and TRBJ2-3 gives the whole variable domain GAGVSQSPSNKVTEKGKDVELRCDPISGHTALYWYRQSLGQGLEFLIYFQGNSAPDKSGLPSDRFSAERTGGSVSTLTIQRTQQEDSAVYLCASSLGRSTSTDTQYFGPGTRLTVL.

This clonotype was observed once. The V gene is TRBV18, the J gene TRBJ1-3; 8 bases agree with TRBD1. V was clipped by 0 bases and J by 6 bases; unmatched bases: 4. Germline V gives CDR1 KGHSH, CDR2 LQKENI. The CDR3 has 15 residues. In nucleotides, the CDR3 is TGTGCCAGCTCACCACCGGGGACAGGAATAAACACCATATATTTT. The encoded protein is CASSPPGTGINTIYF.

The rearrangement links TRBV16 to TRBJ2-7; TRBD1 aligns across 8 bases. The junction had 5 bases not matched to a gene; V was cut back by 0 bases and J by 4 bases. This CDR3 is 15 amino acids long. CDR1 and CDR2 from the germline V gene are KGHSY and FQNENV. The CDR3 DNA reads TGTGCCAGCAGCCAATCTGGACAGGGTTATTACGAGCAGTACTTC. This sequence encodes CASSQSGQGYYEQYF.

The chain carries TRBV20-1 and TRBJ1-5; D is possibly TRBD1 (5 bases). V lost 5 bases to trimming and J lost 5 bases, with 19 bases between them. The CDR3 has 15 amino acids. Germline V gene data show CDR1 as DFQATT and CDR2 as SNEGSKA (reference sequence). The CDR3, as DNA: TGCAGTGCTTTTAAGGAAGGGGCAGGGTATCAGCCCCAGCATTTT. It is translated as CSAFKEGAGYQPQHF.

This chain links TRBV20-1 with TRBJ1-1, with D maybe TRBD1 (5 bases). Germline CDR1 DFQATT, CDR2 SNEGSKA (reference sequence). CDR3 size: 15 residues. Trimming took off 1 base at V and 0 bases at J, with 12 bases between the two ends. The CDR3 sequence is CSARGGFLMNTEAFF. The CDR3 DNA is TGCAGTGCTAGAGGGGGGTTCTTAATGAACACTGAAGCTTTCTTT.

At least ten counts were recorded for this clonotype. The chain is built from TRBV20-1 and TRBJ2-1; D might be TRBD2 (6 bases). The CDR3 spans 16 residues. Deletions cut 1 base from V and 5 bases from J, with 18 bases between. Germline CDR1 DFQATT, CDR2 SNEGSKA (reference sequence). CDR3 DNA: TGCAGTGCTAGAGCACTAGCCCCACCGGCACACAATGAGCAGTTCTTC. This encodes CSARALAPPAHNEQFF.

The chain uses TRBV10-3 and TRBJ1-4; D call uncertain. The CDR3 sequence is 14 residues long. V lost 5 bases and J 7 bases, leaving 14 bases between the germline ends. Germline V gives CDR1 ENHRY, CDR2 SYGVKD. DNA of the CDR3: TGTGCCATCAGTAACGGACCGATAGGTGAAAAACTGTTTTTT. Protein: CAISNGPIGEKLFF.

This clonotype was detected many times. The V and J genes are TRBV12-3 or TRBV12-4 and TRBJ1-5; no reliable D call. CDR3 length equals 12 residues. V gave up 7 bases and J gave up 1 base, with 5 bases separating them. This CDR3 reads CASKLSNQPQHF. DNA for the CDR3: TGTGCCAGCAAATTGAGCAATCAGCCCCAGCATTTT.

The genes are TRBV7-6 and TRBJ2-1; D not certain. The CDR3 length is 17 residues. The germline V and J ends were trimmed by 8 bases and 2 bases, with 22 bases remaining between them. The germline V gene has CDR1 SGHVS and CDR2 FNYEAQ. The CDR3: CASGPPPPRQAYNEQFF. The CDR3 region has the DNA TGTGCCAGCGGCCCTCCTCCCCCCCGGCAGGCCTACAATGAGCAGTTCTTC.

This sequence joins TRBV20-1 and TRBJ2-5; D remains unclear. Germline-derived CDR1 and CDR2 are DFQATT and SNEGSKA (reference sequence). The CDR3 covers 13 residues. V lost 1 base and J 5 bases, leaving 11 bases between the germline ends. The CDR3 coding sequence is TGCAGTGCTAGAGTTTTCATAGGCGAGACCCAGTACTTC. Its translation is CSARVFIGETQYF.

About this clonotype: A much larger clone is a single base away; this may be a read error. CDR3 protein: CASSLGTGTGETQYF. DNA for the CDR3: TGTGCCAGCAGCCTAGGCACGGGAACAGGGGAGACCCAGTACTTC. The chain uses TRBV7-9 and TRBJ2-5; D is possibly TRBD1 (6 bases). Germline-derived CDR1 and CDR2 are SEHNR and FQNEAQ (reference sequence). This CDR3 is 15 amino acids long. V gave up 5 bases and J gave up 5 bases, with 18 bases separating them. Together with reference TRBV7-9 and TRBJ2-5, the CDR3 gives the full variable domain: DTGVSQNPRHKITKRGQNVTFRCDPISEHNRLYWYRQTLGQGPEFLTYFQNEAQLEKSRLLSDRFSAERPKGSFSTLEIQRTEQGDSAMYLCASSLGTGTGETQYFGPGTRLLVL.

Remarks on this clonotype: A much larger clone differs from this one at a single base, so this may be a read error. The chain combines TRBV29-1 with TRBJ1-1; no reliable D call. V dropped 7 bases and J dropped 4 bases, with 10 bases sitting between them. Germline V gene lookup returns CDR1 SQVTM and CDR2 ANQGSEA. The CDR3 covers 11 residues. As DNA, the CDR3 is TGCAGCGATGTTCGGGGCACTGAAGCTTTCTTT. It codes for CSDVRGTEAFF.

This clonotype was recorded many times. The CDR3 loop reads CASSSGSSGLYEQYF. DNA for the CDR3: TGTGCCAGCAGTTCCGGCTCTAGCGGACTCTACGAGCAGTACTTC. This chain connects TRBV6-2 or TRBV6-3 to TRBJ2-7, with TRBD2 identical over 7 bases. With 4 bases clipped from V and 3 bases from J, the junction kept 9 bases outside the gene matches. CDR1 MNHEY and CDR2 SVGEGT come from the germline V gene. This CDR3 contains 15 residues.

This clonotype was picked up many times. This chain links TRBV27 with TRBJ1-2; 7 bases are shared with TRBD1. In germline, CDR1 is MNHEY, CDR2 SMNVEV (reference sequence). Losses at the gene ends were 6 bases for V and 4 bases for J; bases not matched to a gene: 2. The CDR3 extends over 12 amino acids. In nucleotides, the CDR3 is TGTGCCAGCAGGACAGGGCGCTATGGCTACACCTTC. It encodes CASRTGRYGYTF.

The rearrangement links TRBV7-3 to TRBJ2-1, with 14 nucleotides matching TRBD2. The J segment lost 4 bases and the V segment lost 3 bases, leaving 8 bases of the junction unmatched. This CDR3 has 18 residues. Per the germline V gene, CDR1 is SGHTA and CDR2 is FQGTGA. CDR3 DNA sequence: TGTGCCAGCAGCTTGGGGGGGACTAGCGGGGGACGGTACAATGAGCAGTTCTTC. Its translation: CASSLGGTSGGRYNEQFF.

This clonotype was observed a few times. V is TRBV7-8 and J is TRBJ2-5; 9 bases agree with TRBD2. Germline loops: CDR1 SGHVS, CDR2 FQNEAQ. The CDR3 covers 16 residues. V gave up 5 bases and J gave up 0 bases; unmatched junction bases: 7. CDR3 sequence reads: CASSEYRGRDQETQYF. As DNA, the CDR3 is TGTGCCAGCAGCGAATACCGCGGGAGGGACCAAGAGACCCAGTACTTC. Combining the CDR3 with reference TRBV7-8 and TRBJ2-5 gives the whole variable domain GAGVSQSPRYKVAKRGQDVALRCDPISGHVSLFWYQQALGQGPEFLTYFQNEAQLDKSGLPSDRFFAERPEGSVSTLKIQRTQQEDSAVYLCASSEYRGRDQETQYFGPGTRLLVL.

This clonotype appeared many times. The chain uses TRBV7-2 and TRBJ2-3, with 9 bases that match TRBD2. V trimming: 3 bases; J trimming: 4 bases; junction bases outside the gene matches: 11. Looked up from germline, CDR1 is SGHTA and CDR2 is FQGNSA. The length of the CDR3 is 17 residues. The CDR3 DNA reads as TGTGCCAGCAGCTTGGTTGTAGGCGGGAGGGCCTCAGATACGCAGTATTTT. Its translation: CASSLVVGGRASDTQYF.

The chain uses TRBV10-3 and TRBJ1-2; unclear D gene. The V end lost 2 bases, the J end lost 8 bases, and 6 bases lay between the germline ends. This CDR3 is 11 amino acids long. The V gene's germline CDR1 is ENHRY and CDR2 SYGVKD. The CDR3 here is CAISEIGGYTF. CDR3 DNA: TGTGCCATCAGTGAGATAGGGGGCTACACCTTC.

Note on this clonotype: A clone one base away is much larger, so this may be a read error. CDR3 sequence: CANSSRLPNEQFF. Written as DNA, the CDR3 is TGTGCCAACAGTTCGCGACTACCCAATGAGCAGTTCTTC. The chain recombines TRBV28 with TRBJ2-1, with a tentative D call TRBD2 (5 bases). This CDR3 comprises 13 residues. Germline V gene sequence: CDR1 MDHEN, CDR2 SYDVKM.

The chain recombines TRBV6-2 or TRBV6-3 with TRBJ2-1, with 9 bases matching TRBD2. Losses at the gene ends were 9 bases for V and 6 bases for J; bases not matched to a gene: 9. This CDR3 comprises 14 residues. CDR1 MNHEY and CDR2 SVGEGT come from the germline V gene. CDR3 sequence reads: CASAASGNLNEQFF. Here the CDR3 DNA reads TGTGCCAGTGCAGCTAGCGGGAACCTCAATGAGCAGTTCTTC.

In its sample, this clonotype was seen many times. The CDR3 here is CASNGGVGDTQYF. The DNA of the CDR3 is TGTGCCAGCAACGGGGGGGTGGGGGATACGCAGTATTTT. The chain combines TRBV7-2 with TRBJ2-3; 8 bases fit TRBD2. The CDR3 contains 13 residues. Unmatched junction bases numbered 6, after V lost 7 bases and J lost 6 bases. The germline V gene has CDR1 SGHTA and CDR2 FQGNSA.